The clone carrying this T cell receptor beta chain appeared many times. The sample is drawn from a study of metastatic and nonmetastatic thyroid tumors. Study information: Across blood and tumor or nodule tissue, repertoires from malignant and benign thyroid patients were compared with one another.

This CDR3 region has 16 residues. Germline CDR1 and CDR2: MNHEY and SVGAGI. The junction had 9 bases not matched to a gene; V was cut back by 2 bases and J by 3 bases. TCRdb re-called the PCR reads through MiXCR. The sample records some 64,000 clones, approximately 4.1% being singletons. Ahead of thyroid surgery, no patient had received treatment of any kind. The genes are TRBV6-5 and TRBJ2-7, with 8 bases that match TRBD2. The specimen sequenced was blood. The receptor was isolated from a female donor with papillary thyroid cancer or a benign thyroid nodule (not recorded which). Some clones in this sample may be carry-over from other donors' samples. Written as DNA, the CDR3 is TGTGCCAGCAGTTACCCCTGGAGCGGGAGAGTCTACGAGCAGTACTTC. The encoded protein is CASSYPWSGRVYEQYF.